The present TCR beta chain was sequenced within a study of human T cells and chemical hapten exposure. Across the whole study: Patch tests put 0.01% DPC on the upper back, and the results were checked at 6 days. Study conclusions and caveats: The study found expanded TCRs formed significantly more large CDR3 similarity clusters than controls.

One entry per CDR3 protein, called by TCRdb with MiXCR from the RACE reads. The table lists tens of thousands of distinct CDR3 sequences, about a tenth of them singletons, with approximately 1.4% in the top ten. The CDR3 covers 17 residues. This clonotype was recorded at least ten times. As yet, its antigen is unknown. This sample's time point: patch test 1, 2 weeks after DPC sensitization. The treatment here: therapeutic diphenylcyclopropenone sensitization with weekly scalp DPC. Blood collection took place prior to placing each patch test. This sequence originates from a woman aged 45 to 65 with alopecia areata. Some clones in this sample may be carry-over from other donors' samples. This material consisted of whole blood, taken in connection with sensitization to the hapten diphenylcyclopropenone (DPC). The chain links TRBV21-1 to TRBJ2-1; the D call in the table, TRBD2, was not verified against the DNA. TRBV21-1 is recorded as a pseudogene. DNA for the CDR3: TGTGCCAGCAGCAAAGCCGGGGAGGAGAGGGAGTACAATGAGCAGTTCTTC. This gives the protein CASSKAGEEREYNEQFF.